This T cell receptor (beta chain) was identified in a study of molecular identifiers for immune sequencing clone quantification. Study overall: Split five ways in replicates, RNA from approximately 20,000 or 98,000 naive CD8 cells had four portions sequenced. Findings and caveats of the study: Spiked TCR RNA from one Jurkat cell reportedly showed up when mixed among more than 900,000 naive cells.

In preparing bulk TCR libraries, previously described methods and listed TCR primers were used. MiXCR, run by TCRdb on the PCR reads, gives a single entry per CDR3 protein. The data contain about 640,000 distinct CDR3 sequences, nearly 20% of them singletons. The CDR3 contains 16 residues. V lost 1 base, J lost 1 base, and 14 bases lay in between. In germline, CDR1 is SGHRS, CDR2 YFSETQ. Sorted naive CD8 T cells were those defined as CD8+CD4-CCR7+CD45RA+. Turning to this clonotype: The target antigen is unknown.

This clonotype originated in a human donor in good health. Some libraries in this study had Jurkat cell RNA spiked in. Sequencing input: naive CD8+ T cells from blood, with Jurkat cell RNA spiked in. Stated subset: FACS-sorted CD8+CD4-CCR7+CD45RA+ naive T cells. The chain carries TRBV5-1 and TRBJ1-2; D unclear. CDR3 in DNA: TGCGCCAGCAGCTTGTCATCGGCACTAGATAACTATGGCTACACCTTC. It specifies CASSLSSALDNYGYTF.